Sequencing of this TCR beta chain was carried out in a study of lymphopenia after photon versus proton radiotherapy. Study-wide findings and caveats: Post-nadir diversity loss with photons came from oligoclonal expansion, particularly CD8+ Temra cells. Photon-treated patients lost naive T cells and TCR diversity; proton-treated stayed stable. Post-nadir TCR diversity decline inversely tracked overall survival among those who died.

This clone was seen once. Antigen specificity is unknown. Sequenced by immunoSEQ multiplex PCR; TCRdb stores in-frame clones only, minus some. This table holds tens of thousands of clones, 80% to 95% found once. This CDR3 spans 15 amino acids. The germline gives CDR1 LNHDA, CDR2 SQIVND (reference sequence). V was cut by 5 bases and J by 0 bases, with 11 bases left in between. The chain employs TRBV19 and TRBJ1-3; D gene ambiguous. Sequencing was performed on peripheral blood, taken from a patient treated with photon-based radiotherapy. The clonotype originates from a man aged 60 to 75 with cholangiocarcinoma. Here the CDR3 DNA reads TGTGCCAGTAGTTTGTCCCGTAGCTCTGGAAACACCATATATTTT. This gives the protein CASSLSRSSGNTIYF.